The next 18 T cell receptor beta chains were all read from a single sample in a study of response to subunit inactivated influenza vaccine. TCRdb re-analysed the RT-PCR reads in MiXCR, keeping a single row per CDR3 protein. This table has around 160,000 distinct CDR3 sequences, about a tenth appearing once. Sequencing was performed on non-naive T cells sorted from PBMCs, taken 45 days after vaccination. The receptor source for this set is a man aged 45-65 years who received an inactivated influenza vaccine.

The chain recombines TRBV27 with TRBJ2-5, with 14 bases that match TRBD2. The CDR3 contains 18 residues. V lost 7 bases and J lost 6; bases outside the gene matches: 16. Germline V gene sequence: CDR1 MNHEY, CDR2 SMNVEV (reference sequence). The CDR3 loop is CASKPTGLAGGNAQTQYF. CDR3 in DNA: TGTGCCAGCAAACCCACCGGACTAGCGGGAGGTAACGCACAGACCCAGTACTTC.

This clonotype was observed a handful of times. V is TRBV28 and J is TRBJ2-4; D unclear. The CDR3 is 17 residues long. Germline CDR1 is MDHEN and CDR2 is SYDVKM. Between the trimmed V and J ends, which lost 5 bases and 4 bases, there was a span of 21 bases. CDR3 in amino acids: CASSKSSPPSFKNIQYF. CDR3 in DNA: TGTGCCAGCAGTAAAAGCTCCCCCCCGAGCTTTAAAAACATTCAGTACTTC.

This chain links TRBV24-1 with TRBJ1-2, with D unclear. Trimming stripped 0 bases from V and 8 bases from J, with 9 bases between. Germline-derived CDR1 and CDR2 are KGHDR and SFDVKD. The length of the CDR3 is 13 residues. The CDR3 loop reads CATSDLGRAGYTF. In DNA form, the CDR3 reads TGTGCCACCAGTGATTTGGGAAGGGCCGGCTACACCTTC.

A few counts support this clonotype. Germline is not matched at one junction end, which may reflect a read error. The chain has TRBV7-9 and TRBJ2-7; 9 bases agree with TRBD1. Germline loops: CDR1 SEHNR, CDR2 FQNEAQ (reference sequence). CDR3 length: 12 residues. CDR3: CASSPTGTGLFF. The CDR3 DNA reads as TGTGCCAGCAGCCCTACCGGGACAGGGCTCTTCTTC.

This clonotype came up a few times. The V and J genes are TRBV12-3 or TRBV12-4 and TRBJ2-5, with D unclear. This CDR3 has 11 residues. Trimming shortened V by 4 bases and J by 9 bases, and 9 bases separated the two germline ends. CDR3 coding DNA: TGTGCCAGCAGTTCGAGGTGGGCCCAGTACTTC. It specifies CASSSRWAQYF.

This clonotype came up a few times. This chain uses TRBV29-1 with TRBJ2-1, with D unclear. CDR1 is SQVTM, CDR2 ANQGSEA, per germline. V lost 0 bases and J lost 12, with 6 bases in between. The CDR3 is 10 amino acids. The CDR3 bases are TGCAGCGTTGAAGAATCGGGGCAGTTCTTC. Its translation: CSVEESGQFF.

This clonotype has just a few counts. The chain recombines TRBV7-9 with TRBJ2-2; D is ambiguous. V was pared by 1 base and J by 4 bases, with 10 bases between. Germline CDR1 SEHNR, CDR2 FQNEAQ (reference sequence). The CDR3 spans 15 residues. The DNA of the CDR3 is TGTGCCAGCAGCTTAGAAGAGCGCGGCACCGGGGAGCTGTTTTTT. Translating it yields CASSLEERGTGELFF.

This clonotype was seen a few times. The genes are TRBV5-1 and TRBJ2-5, with 9 bases fitting TRBD1. Germline trimming cut 5 bases from V and 5 bases from J; bases unmatched to any gene: 7. Germline V gene lookup returns CDR1 SGHRS and CDR2 YFSETQ. This CDR3 comprises 14 residues. The DNA for the CDR3 is TGCGCCAGCAGTCCACAGGGGGCATCGGAGACCCAGTACTTC. Protein product: CASSPQGASETQYF. Full variable domain (outside the CDR3, taken from reference TRBV5-1 and TRBJ2-5): KAGVTQTPRYLIKTRGQQVTLSCSPISGHRSVSWYQQTPGQGLQFLFEYFSETQRNKGNFPGRFSGRQFSNSRSEMNVSTLELGDSALYLCASSPQGASETQYFGPGTRLLVL.

The chain joins TRBV4-1 to TRBJ2-7, with TRBD1 as a possible D gene (5 bases). The ends were cut back, 1 base at V and 0 bases at J, with 13 bases in the middle. CDR3 size: 16 residues. Germline V gene lookup returns CDR1 MGHRA and CDR2 YSYEKL. CDR3 protein: CASSQVPTRGSYEQYF. For the CDR3, the DNA is TGCGCCAGCAGCCAAGTCCCTACAAGGGGCTCCTACGAGCAGTACTTC.

This clonotype has at least ten counts. The rearrangement uses TRBV11-2 and TRBJ2-7; D is perhaps TRBD2 (6 bases). Germline V gene sequence: CDR1 SGHAT, CDR2 FQNNGV. The CDR3 extends over 15 amino acids. V was clipped by 3 bases and J by 1 base, with 13 bases between them. CDR3: CASSFSGDSSYEQYF. Written as DNA, the CDR3 is TGTGCCAGCAGCTTTTCCGGGGACTCTTCCTACGAGCAGTACTTC.

In its sample, this clonotype was seen a few times. The DNA of the CDR3 is TGTGCCAGTTTCCGGGACAAGGGGACCCAGTACTTC. Translated, it gives CASFRDKGTQYF. The chain uses TRBV7-2 and TRBJ2-5; the D gene is possibly TRBD1 (6 bases). Looked up from germline, CDR1 is SGHTA and CDR2 is FQGNSA. V was cut by 9 bases and J by 7 bases, with 15 bases left in between. The CDR3 sequence is 12 residues long.

This clonotype came up a few times. V is TRBV5-1 and J is TRBJ2-3, with 9 positions matching TRBD1. J gave up 0 bases and V 4 bases, and 3 bases lay outside the gene matches. CDR3 length: 15 residues. The germline gives CDR1 SGHRS, CDR2 YFSETQ. The CDR3 here is CASSRDRASTDTQYF. The CDR3 DNA sequence: TGCGCCAGCAGCCGGGACAGGGCCAGCACAGATACGCAGTATTTT.

The table lists this clonotype with many counts. V is TRBV29-1 and J is TRBJ1-1; D is possibly TRBD1 (5 bases). V was clipped by 4 bases and J by 5 bases, with 14 bases between them. The CDR3 covers 13 residues. Germline V CDR1 and CDR2: SQVTM, ANQGSEA. CDR3 coding DNA: TGCAGCGTTGTTTTGGGGGGTTGGACTGAAGCTTTCTTT. Its protein product is CSVVLGGWTEAFF.

This clonotype occurred many times. V usage is TRBV4-2 and J usage is TRBJ2-7, with TRBD2 matching over 12 bases. The length of the CDR3 is 14 residues. The trim removed 0 bases at V and 10 bases at J, leaving 4 bases unmatched. The germline gives CDR1 LGHNA, CDR2 YNFKEQ. The DNA of the CDR3 is TGTGCCAGCAGCCAAGACCGGACTAGCGGGGTCCAGTACTTC. Translation gives CASSQDRTSGVQYF.

This clonotype was observed at least ten times. J is TRBJ2-3 and V is TRBV3-1; tentatively, D is TRBD2 (5 bases). The germline gives CDR1 LGHDT, CDR2 YNNKEL (reference sequence). V lost 2 bases, J lost 8 bases, and 8 bases lay in between. The CDR3 sequence is 12 residues long. CDR3 amino acids: CASSQPRGTQYF. The CDR3 coding sequence is TGTGCCAGCAGCCAACCTCGGGGTACGCAGTATTTT.

This clonotype was counted at least ten times. The chain joins TRBV7-6 to TRBJ2-5; 7 nucleotides align to TRBD2. Unmatched junction bases numbered 8, after V lost 5 bases and J lost 5 bases. CDR3 length: 14 amino acids. The germline gives CDR1 SGHVS, CDR2 FNYEAQ. The CDR3 spells CASSPGLGGETQYF. The CDR3 DNA sequence: TGTGCCAGCAGCCCCGGTCTCGGGGGGGAGACCCAGTACTTC.

The V gene is TRBV15, the J gene TRBJ1-1; 11 nucleotides line up with TRBD1. The CDR3 has 17 residues. V was clipped by 0 bases and J by 9 bases; unmatched bases: 12. Germline V gene data show CDR1 as LNHNV and CDR2 as YYDKDF (reference sequence). CDR3 DNA: TGTGCCACCAGCAGAGAATTTCTGACGGGACAGGGGGACCAAGCTTTCTTT. Translation gives CATSREFLTGQGDQAFF.

This clonotype was seen repeatedly, ten times or more. The chain couples TRBV4-3 to TRBJ2-1, with D maybe TRBD2 (5 bases). The V end was cut by 0 bases, the J end by 4 bases, with 16 bases between. The CDR3 is made up of 17 amino acids. The germline CDR1 and CDR2 sequences are LGHNA and YSLEER. Here the CDR3 reads CASSQDKFEGEYNEQFF. CDR3 DNA sequence: TGCGCCAGCAGCCAAGATAAATTCGAGGGAGAGTACAATGAGCAGTTCTTC.